This entry lists 21 T cell receptor beta chains sequenced from one sample in a study of human T cells and chemical hapten exposure. Time point meaning: pre-sensitization, week 0. Treatment specified: therapeutic diphenylcyclopropenone sensitization with weekly scalp DPC. TCRdb used MiXCR to reprocess the RACE reads, holding one entry per CDR3 protein. The table lists around 60,000 distinct CDR3 sequences, around 7% of them singletons. The sample here was whole blood, taken in connection with sensitization to the hapten diphenylcyclopropenone (DPC). These receptors all come from a woman under 40 with alopecia areata. Some clones in this sample may be carry-over from other donors' samples.

This clonotype was found many times. The chain is built from TRBV5-6 and TRBJ2-3; TRBD1 is a possible D gene (5 bases). Germline V gives CDR1 SGHDT, CDR2 YYEEEE. The CDR3 is 14 amino acids. Deletions cut 0 bases from V and 1 base from J, with 6 bases between. DNA for the CDR3: TGTGCCAGCAGCTTGGACAGGCGCACAGATACGCAGTATTTT. It encodes CASSLDRRTDTQYF.

This clonotype was recorded many times. This rearrangement joins TRBV7-6 to TRBJ1-5; D remains ambiguous. The ends were cut back, 5 bases at V and 2 bases at J, with 10 bases in the middle. Germline V lookup: CDR1 SGHVS, CDR2 FNYEAQ. This CDR3 comprises 14 residues. The CDR3 nucleotides are TGTGCCAGCAGCCAAAATGAGGGCAATCAGCCCCAGCATTTT. The encoded protein is CASSQNEGNQPQHF.

About this clonotype: A single base separates this from a much larger clone, so it may be a read error. J is TRBJ1-3 and V is TRBV3-1; D remains unclear. V dropped 4 bases and J dropped 8 bases, with 15 bases sitting between them. CDR1 and CDR2 (germline): LGHDT, YNNKEL (reference sequence). The CDR3 consists of 14 residues. CDR3 protein: CASSPRPIMDTIYF. The CDR3 DNA reads TGTGCCAGCAGCCCTAGGCCCATTATGGACACCATATATTTT.

This clonotype has a handful of counts. This may come from a read error, since a much larger clone is one base off. This sequence joins TRBV7-2 and TRBJ2-1, with 11 nucleotides matching TRBD2. The V gene end was trimmed by 5 bases and the J gene end by 7 bases; junction bases not matched to a gene: 13. This CDR3 is built from 17 residues. Germline CDR1 and CDR2: SGHTA and FQGNSA. The CDR3 coding sequence is TGTGCCAGCAGCCCGGGGACTAGCGGTTCCCGTTGGAATGAGCAGTTCTTC. This encodes CASSPGTSGSRWNEQFF.

This clonotype was observed a handful of times. The rearrangement uses TRBV29-1 and TRBJ1-2, with D unresolved. The CDR3 is 12 amino acids. Germline V gives CDR1 SQVTM, CDR2 ANQGSEA. V lost 6 bases, J lost 8 bases, and 16 bases lay in between. CDR3 nucleotide sequence: TGCAGCGTGGCCAGTCTTAAACTGGGCTACACCTTC. Amino acids: CSVASLKLGYTF.

Only a few counts were recorded for this clonotype. The chain recombines TRBV29-1 with TRBJ1-2; D is unclear. The CDR3 has 13 amino acids. CDR1 and CDR2 (germline): SQVTM, ANQGSEA. V was pared by 1 base and J by 7 bases, with 13 bases between. CDR3 region: CSVEAGPPVGYTF. CDR3 DNA sequence: TGCAGCGTTGAAGCCGGTCCACCCGTTGGCTACACCTTC.

This clonotype was seen ten or more times. The chain employs TRBV9 and TRBJ2-7, with 7 bases matching TRBD1. CDR1 is SGDLS and CDR2 is YYNGEE in the germline V gene. V shed 4 bases and J 2 bases; nucleotides not matched to a gene: 15. CDR3 size: 17 residues. The CDR3 sequence is CASSPRPGRQGAYEQYF. The CDR3 DNA reads as TGTGCCAGCAGCCCCAGACCCGGGCGTCAGGGGGCCTACGAGCAGTACTTC. Full variable domain (rest looked up from reference TRBV9 and TRBJ2-7): DSGVTQTPKHLITATGQRVTLRCSPRSGDLSVYWYQQSLDQGLQFLIQYYNGEERAKGNILERFSAQQFPDLHSELNLSSLELGDSALYFCASSPRPGRQGAYEQYFGPGTRLTVT.

The sample holds many counts of this clonotype. The J gene is TRBJ2-3, the V gene TRBV7-2, with unresolved D. V was trimmed by 4 bases and J by 0 bases, leaving 8 bases between them. CDR1 is SGHTA, CDR2 FQGNSA, per germline. The CDR3 runs to 14 residues. This CDR3 is CASSSRISTDTQYF. The CDR3 DNA follows: TGTGCCAGCAGCTCCAGGATTAGCACAGATACGCAGTATTTT.

For this clonotype: A clone one base away is much larger, so this may be a read error. The CDR3 bases are TGTGCCAGCAGTCCCGGGACACATAGCAATCAGCCCCAGAATTTT. Amino acids: CASSPGTHSNQPQNF. The chain uses TRBV6-6 and TRBJ1-5; tentative D call: TRBD1 (6 bases). The CDR3 spans 15 residues. Germline V gene data show CDR1 as MNHNY and CDR2 as SVGAGI (reference sequence).

The V gene is TRBV3-1, the J gene TRBJ1-2; tentative D call: TRBD1 (5 bases). V dropped 1 base and J dropped 4 bases, with 10 bases sitting between them. From germline, CDR1 is LGHDT and CDR2 YNNKEL (reference sequence). This CDR3 has 14 amino acids. The CDR3 sequence: CASSQVGLSYGYTF. Here the CDR3 DNA reads TGTGCCAGCAGCCAAGTGGGACTGAGCTATGGCTACACCTTC.

This clonotype was seen repeatedly, ten times or more. CDR3 protein: CASSLIGLAGDTQYF. In DNA, the CDR3 is TGTGCCAGCAGCTTAATTGGGCTAGCAGGGGATACGCAGTATTTT. The chain carries TRBV7-9 and TRBJ2-3, with D perhaps given as TRBD1 or TRBD2 (5 bases each). V lost 2 bases to trimming and J lost 6 bases, with 15 bases between them. The germline CDR1 and CDR2 sequences are SEHNR and FQNEAQ (reference sequence). This CDR3 contains 15 residues.

This clonotype was seen only a few times. The chain carries TRBV5-1 and TRBJ1-5, with a possible D match to TRBD1 (5 bases). Trimming removed 0 bases from V and 4 bases from J, with 8 bases in between. This CDR3 is 14 amino acids long. The germline V gene encodes CDR1 SGHRS and CDR2 YFSETQ. The CDR3 bases are TGCGCCAGCAGCTTGGGGGACGGAAATCAGCCCCAGCATTTT. Translating it yields CASSLGDGNQPQHF.

This clonotype was seen at least ten times. V usage is TRBV7-3 and J usage is TRBJ2-5, with TRBD1 identical over 7 bases. This CDR3 contains 14 residues. The germline V gene encodes CDR1 SGHTA and CDR2 FQGTGA. J was trimmed by 2 bases and V by 1 base; bases with no gene match: 1. Here the CDR3 reads CASSLNRGQETQYF. The CDR3 bases are TGTGCCAGCAGCTTAAACAGGGGTCAAGAGACCCAGTACTTC.

In its sample, this clonotype was seen many times. The chain carries TRBV29-1 and TRBJ1-2; D is possibly TRBD1 (5 bases). Germline CDR1 is SQVTM and CDR2 is ANQGSEA. V was clipped by 4 bases and J by 4 bases, with 13 bases between them. CDR3 length equals 13 residues. The CDR3 sequence is CSVVAGSVYGYTF. CDR3 bases: TGCAGCGTTGTGGCAGGGAGTGTCTATGGCTACACCTTC.

In this sample, this clonotype turned up many times. This chain joins TRBV29-1 and TRBJ1-2; D is unresolved. Germline lookup yields CDR1 SQVTM and CDR2 ANQGSEA. This CDR3 is 15 amino acids long. V lost 1 base and J 7 bases, leaving 19 bases between the germline ends. CDR3 DNA sequence: TGCAGCGTTGAAGGGCCCCGGCCTCTCCAAAGTGGCTACACCTTC. It specifies CSVEGPRPLQSGYTF.

This clonotype was seen ten or more times. The chain recombines TRBV20-1 with TRBJ1-1, with D maybe TRBD1 (6 bases). CDR3 size: 15 residues. Trimming took off 6 bases at V and 5 bases at J, with 22 bases between the two ends. Germline loops: CDR1 DFQATT, CDR2 SNEGSKA (reference sequence). This CDR3 reads CSALPGANPGTEAFF. As DNA, the CDR3 is TGCAGTGCCCTTCCGGGGGCCAACCCAGGTACTGAAGCTTTCTTT.

This clonotype has at least ten counts. The J gene is TRBJ1-3, the V gene TRBV6-5; D uncertain. This CDR3 is 18 amino acids long. The V end was cut by 0 bases, the J end by 0 bases, with 15 bases between. Germline CDR1 MNHEY, CDR2 SVGAGI. The CDR3 reads CASSYSTIFDYSGNTIYF. The CDR3 nucleotides are TGTGCCAGCAGTTACTCGACGATATTCGATTACTCTGGAAACACCATATATTTT.

The table lists this clonotype with many counts. The J gene is TRBJ2-3, the V gene TRBV10-3, with TRBD1 identical over 12 bases. J gave up 2 bases and V 4 bases, and 4 bases lay outside the gene matches. The germline V gene encodes CDR1 ENHRY and CDR2 SYGVKD. The CDR3 runs 16 residues. The CDR3 coding sequence is TGTGCCATCAGTGGGGGACAGGGGGCTACCACAGATACGCAGTATTTT. Translation: CAISGGQGATTDTQYF.

This clonotype showed up many times. The chain is built from TRBV7-3 and TRBJ1-1; D remains unclear. The germline gives CDR1 SGHTA, CDR2 FQGTGA. V lost 1 base and J lost 1, with 10 bases in between. The CDR3 covers 15 residues. The CDR3 DNA reads as TGTGCCAGCAGCTTAAAATCAGGAGGGAACACTGAAGCTTTCTTT. Translated: CASSLKSGGNTEAFF.

The sample holds many counts of this clonotype. The V and J genes are TRBV9 and TRBJ2-3; D unresolved. Trimming removed 0 bases at V and 4 bases at J, with 6 bases between. Looked up from germline, CDR1 is SGDLS and CDR2 is YYNGEE. This CDR3 comprises 13 residues. The CDR3, as DNA: TGTGCCAGCAGCGTAGTCGGGTCAGATACGCAGTATTTT. This translates into CASSVVGSDTQYF.

This chain connects TRBV18 to TRBJ1-1; the D is unclear. V was clipped by 2 bases and J by 6 bases, with 7 bases between them. Looked up from germline, CDR1 is KGHSH and CDR2 is LQKENI. CDR3 length equals 12 residues. This chain's CDR3 is CASSPIGPEAFF. CDR3 sequence (DNA): TGTGCCAGCTCACCAATCGGCCCTGAAGCTTTCTTT.